This T cell receptor (beta chain) was sequenced in a study of cytomegalovirus exposure and HLA in healthy donors. General study findings and limits: Follow-up analysis later connected one missense variant in DCLRE1C with trimming of TCR beta V- and J-genes. Per a prior analysis, the majority of TCR beta V segments were productive roughly 87% or roughly 30% of the time. Most TCR sequences were uncommon, yet certain public TCRs appeared in many donors. TCR beta chains numbering 164 were designated cytomegalovirus-associated.

Of note for this clone: What it binds is not known.

The CDR3 loop spans 16 amino acids. Germline CDR1 reads LGHNA; CDR2 reads YNFKEQ. V dropped 0 bases and J dropped 7; count of bases not matched to a gene: 6. This PCR relied on a set of 60 Vbeta primers and 13 Jbeta primers. The method was immunoSEQ multiplex PCR; TCRdb's version includes in-frame clones alone and lacks a portion of them. This table holds about 140,000 clones, approximately 79% found once. Sequenced: PBMCs. This TCR derives from a man in his forties in good health and CMV-seropositive. The chain combines TRBV4-2 with TRBJ2-1; TRBD1 agrees at 10 bases. The CDR3: CASSQDYDRGLNEQFF. CDR3 nucleotide sequence: TGTGCCAGCAGCCAAGACTACGACAGGGGGCTAAATGAGCAGTTCTTC.